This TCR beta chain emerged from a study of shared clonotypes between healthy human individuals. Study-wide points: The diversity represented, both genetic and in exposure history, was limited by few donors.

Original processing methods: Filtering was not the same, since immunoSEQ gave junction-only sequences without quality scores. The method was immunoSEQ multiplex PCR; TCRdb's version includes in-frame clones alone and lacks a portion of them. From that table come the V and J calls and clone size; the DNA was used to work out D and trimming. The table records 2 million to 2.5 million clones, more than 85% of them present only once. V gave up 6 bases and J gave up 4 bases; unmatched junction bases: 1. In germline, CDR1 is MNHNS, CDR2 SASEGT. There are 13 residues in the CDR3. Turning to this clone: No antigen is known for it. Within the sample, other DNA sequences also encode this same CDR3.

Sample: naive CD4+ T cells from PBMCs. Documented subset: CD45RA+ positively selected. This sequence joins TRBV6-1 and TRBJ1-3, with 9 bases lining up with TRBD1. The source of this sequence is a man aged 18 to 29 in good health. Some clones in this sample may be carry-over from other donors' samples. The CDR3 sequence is CASRGQGGNTIYF. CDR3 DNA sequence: TGTGCCAGCAGAGGACAGGGGGGAAACACCATATATTTT.